A single sample gave rise to the 16 T cell receptor beta chains below, sequenced in a study of T cells in Graves' hyperthyroidism and ophthalmopathy. Template material for amplifying TCR beta CDR3 regions consisted of RNA transcripts. The HTBI primer set drove a first-round RT-PCR of the TCR CDR3. TCRdb independently ran MiXCR on the multiplex PCR reads; one entry per CDR3 protein. The table includes some 300,000 distinct CDR3 sequences, roughly 15% detected once. Specimen: blood. The receptors were gathered from a woman in her 40s with Graves' hyperthyroidism.

The rearrangement joins TRBV19 to TRBJ1-2; weak D call: TRBD1 (5 bases). The CDR3 totals 15 residues. Germline values: CDR1 LNHDA, CDR2 SQIVND (reference sequence). Trimming pared 1 base from V and 4 bases from J, leaving 13 bases between. The CDR3: CASSIGGTSRYGYTF. The CDR3 DNA follows: TGTGCCAGTAGTATAGGGGGCACTTCCCGCTATGGCTACACCTTC. The full variable domain, with the rest looked up from reference TRBV19 and TRBJ1-2, is DGGITQSPKYLFRKEGQNVTLSCEQNLNHDAMYWYRQDPGQGLRLIYYSQIVNDFQKGDIAEGYSVSREKKESFPLTVTSAQKNPTAFYLCASSIGGTSRYGYTFGSGTRLTVV.

The genes are TRBV5-4 and TRBJ2-1, with D possibly being TRBD2 (6 bases). The CDR3 is 15 amino acids. CDR1 is SGHNT, CDR2 YYREEE, per germline (reference sequence). Trimming shortened V by 0 bases and J by 1 base, and 8 bases separated the two germline ends. The CDR3 protein is CASSLVGRSYNEQFF. CDR3 coding DNA: TGTGCCAGCAGCTTGGTCGGGAGATCCTACAATGAGCAGTTCTTC.

This clonotype was detected ten times or more. This chain joins TRBV11-1 and TRBJ2-5; 8 bases are a match to TRBD2. CDR3 length equals 16 residues. Trimming took 5 bases from V and 4 from J; bases not matched to a gene: 12. The germline V gene has CDR1 SGHAT and CDR2 FQDESV (reference sequence). For the CDR3, the DNA is TGTGCCAGCAGCCCCGGAATGGTGCGGGAGGCAGAGACCCAGTACTTC. Encoded protein: CASSPGMVREAETQYF. Full variable domain (rest looked up from reference TRBV11-1 and TRBJ2-5): EAEVAQSPRYKITEKSQAVAFWCDPISGHATLYWYRQILGQGPELLVQFQDESVVDDSQLPKDRFSAERLKGVDSTLKIQPAELGDSAMYLCASSPGMVREAETQYFGPGTRLLVL.

This clonotype occurred many times. The V and J genes are TRBV7-9 and TRBJ2-1; D possibly corresponds to TRBD2 (5 bases). Trimming stripped 5 bases from V and 9 bases from J, with 26 bases between. CDR3 length: 17 amino acids. Germline V gene lookup returns CDR1 SEHNR and CDR2 FQNEAQ (reference sequence). This chain's CDR3 is CASSPRYAEDSVGEQFF. The CDR3 nucleotides read TGTGCCAGCAGCCCCAGATATGCGGAGGACTCAGTGGGTGAGCAGTTCTTC.

The table lists this clonotype with a few counts. The chain is built from TRBV19 and TRBJ2-7, with D unclear. Deletions cut 1 base from V and 1 base from J, with 5 bases between. Germline loops: CDR1 LNHDA, CDR2 SQIVND (reference sequence). The CDR3 consists of 13 residues. CDR3 DNA sequence: TGTGCCAGTAGTATAGTCCCTTCCTACGAGCAGTACTTC. Its protein is CASSIVPSYEQYF.

This clonotype showed up many times. The chain is built from TRBV2 and TRBJ2-3; the D gene is possibly TRBD2 (5 bases). CDR3 length equals 15 residues. The V gene's germline CDR1 is SNHLY and CDR2 FYNNEI. Trimming pared 5 bases from V and 8 bases from J, leaving 20 bases between. This CDR3 is CASSRSGPSGSTQYF. The CDR3 DNA reads TGTGCCAGCAGTCGATCGGGCCCCTCGGGGAGTACGCAGTATTTT.

This clonotype was detected many times. This chain connects TRBV2 to TRBJ1-2; D unclear. V lost 7 bases, J lost 0 bases, and 15 bases lay in between. Germline values: CDR1 SNHLY, CDR2 FYNNEI. CDR3 size: 15 residues. The CDR3 protein is CASNPQPFTNYGYTF. CDR3 bases: TGTGCCAGCAATCCCCAGCCATTCACTAACTATGGCTACACCTTC.

The CDR3 DNA follows: TGTGCCAGCACCAAAATCCTCTTGCGCAATGAGCAGTTCTTC. Translation: CASTKILLRNEQFF. The chain employs TRBV12-3 or TRBV12-4 and TRBJ2-1; D unresolved. This CDR3 contains 14 residues. The V end was cut by 7 bases, the J end by 6 bases, with 16 bases between.

This clonotype was counted at least ten times. V and J are TRBV6-5 and TRBJ1-4; D possibly corresponds to TRBD1 (6 bases). Germline CDR1 and CDR2: MNHEY and SVGAGI. Deletions cut 0 bases from V and 0 bases from J, with 11 bases between. The CDR3 extends over 17 amino acids. DNA for the CDR3: TGTGCCAGCAGTTACTCCAGGGGAGGGGCAACTAATGAAAAACTGTTTTTT. It specifies CASSYSRGGATNEKLFF.

The chain recombines TRBV27 with TRBJ2-4, with D tentatively TRBD2 (7 bases). In germline, CDR1 is MNHEY, CDR2 SMNVEV (reference sequence). V lost 5 bases to trimming and J lost 3 bases, with 17 bases between them. This CDR3 comprises 16 residues. CDR3 region: CASSLRPGGIKNIQYF. The CDR3 coding sequence is TGTGCCAGCAGTCTCCGTCCGGGGGGCATCAAAAACATTCAGTACTTC.

Many counts were recorded for this clonotype. The chain links TRBV2 to TRBJ1-2; 7 nucleotides agree with TRBD1. Trimming took 6 bases from V and 4 from J; bases not matched to a gene: 11. The CDR3 sequence is 15 residues long. From germline, CDR1 is SNHLY and CDR2 FYNNEI. The CDR3 loop reads CASSANIGTVYGYTF. CDR3 bases: TGTGCCAGCAGCGCCAATATAGGGACAGTCTATGGCTACACCTTC.

This clonotype was seen once. This rearrangement joins TRBV11-1 to TRBJ2-2; TRBD1 aligns across 9 bases. V lost 5 bases and J lost 7; bases outside the gene matches: 5. Per the germline V gene, CDR1 is SGHAT and CDR2 is FQDESV (reference sequence). The CDR3 is 14 residues long. The CDR3 region is CASSRTGAVGELFF. As DNA, the CDR3 is TGTGCCAGCAGCCGGACAGGGGCCGTCGGGGAGCTGTTTTTT.

This clonotype was observed at least ten times. The rearrangement uses TRBV10-3 and TRBJ2-7; a possible D gene is TRBD2 (5 bases). Trimming stripped 2 bases from V and 2 bases from J, with 16 bases between. The germline V gene has CDR1 ENHRY and CDR2 SYGVKD. The CDR3 sequence is 16 residues long. As DNA, the CDR3 is TGTGCCATCAGTGAGGCAGCGGCTAGGAAAGCCTACGAGCAGTACTTC. Protein: CAISEAAARKAYEQYF.

In this sample, this clonotype turned up many times. The V call is TRBV5-5, the J call TRBJ1-6; 8 bases are a match to TRBD1. Germline V gene sequence: CDR1 SGHKS, CDR2 YYEKEE (reference sequence). This CDR3 region has 17 residues. Losses at the gene ends were 0 bases for V and 4 bases for J; bases not matched to a gene: 6. CDR3: CASSLAAGTGYNSPLHF. The CDR3 region has the DNA TGTGCCAGCAGCTTGGCCGCCGGGACAGGTTATAATTCACCCCTCCACTTT. Complete variable domain (other parts from reference TRBV5-5 and TRBJ1-6): DAGVTQSPTHLIKTRGQQVTLRCSPISGHKSVSWYQQVLGQGPQFIFQYYEKEERGRGNFPDRFSARQFPNYSSELNVNALLLGDSALYLCASSLAAGTGYNSPLHFGNGTRLTVT.

This clonotype came up many times. The chain couples TRBV3-1 to TRBJ1-3, with 9 bases matching TRBD1. Germline CDR1 LGHDT, CDR2 YNNKEL (reference sequence). Trimming cost V 4 bases and J 8 bases; bases outside gene matches: 6. The CDR3 has 14 amino acids. CDR3 sequence (DNA): TGTGCCAGCAGCCCAGACGGGACAGGGCACACCATATATTTT. It specifies CASSPDGTGHTIYF.

CDR3: CASSARAPALTGELFF. CDR3 coding DNA: TGTGCCAGCAGTGCAAGGGCCCCGGCCTTGACCGGGGAGCTGTTTTTT. The chain has TRBV2 and TRBJ2-2, with D uncertain. This CDR3 is 16 amino acids long. Trimming shortened V by 4 bases and J by 5 bases, and 17 bases separated the two germline ends. CDR1 is SNHLY, CDR2 FYNNEI, per germline.